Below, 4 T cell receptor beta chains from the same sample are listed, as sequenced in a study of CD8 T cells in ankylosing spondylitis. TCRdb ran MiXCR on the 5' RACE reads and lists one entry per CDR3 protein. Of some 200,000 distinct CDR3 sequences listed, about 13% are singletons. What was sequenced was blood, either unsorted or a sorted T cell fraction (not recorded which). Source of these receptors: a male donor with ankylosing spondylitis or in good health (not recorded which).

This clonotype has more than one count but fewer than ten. The DNA for the CDR3 is TGTGCCAGCACCAAAGCGGGTAGCAGGGGGGTTTGGGAGACCCAGTACTTC. As protein: CASTKAGSRGVWETQYF. The chain joins TRBV11-2 to TRBJ2-5, with D tentatively TRBD1 (7 bases). Trimming shortened V by 7 bases and J by 5 bases, and 26 bases separated the two germline ends. CDR3 length: 17 amino acids. Germline V CDR1 and CDR2: SGHAT, FQNNGV. Full variable domain (outside the CDR3, taken from reference TRBV11-2 and TRBJ2-5): EAGVAQSPRYKIIEKRQSVAFWCNPISGHATLYWYQQILGQGPKLLIQFQNNGVVDDSQLPKDRFSAERLKGVDSTLKIQPAKLEDSAVYLCASTKAGSRGVWETQYFGPGTRLLVL.

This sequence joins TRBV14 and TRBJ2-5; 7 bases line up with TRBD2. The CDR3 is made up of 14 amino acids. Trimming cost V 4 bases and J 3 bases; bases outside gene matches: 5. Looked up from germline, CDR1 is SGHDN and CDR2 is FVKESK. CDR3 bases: TGTGCCAGCAGCCCTTTCGGGACTAAAGAGACCCAGTACTTC. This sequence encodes CASSPFGTKETQYF.

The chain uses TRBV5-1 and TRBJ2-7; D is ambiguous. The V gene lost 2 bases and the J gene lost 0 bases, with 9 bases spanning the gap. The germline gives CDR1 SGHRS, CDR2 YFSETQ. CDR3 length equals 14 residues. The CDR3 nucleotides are TGCGCCAGCAGCTTAGTACTCAGCTCCTACGAGCAGTACTTC. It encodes CASSLVLSSYEQYF.

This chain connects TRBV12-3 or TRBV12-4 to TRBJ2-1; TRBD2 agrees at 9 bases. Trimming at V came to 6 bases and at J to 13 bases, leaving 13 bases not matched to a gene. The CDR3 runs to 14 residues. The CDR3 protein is CASRGVAGAGDQFF. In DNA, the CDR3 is TGTGCCAGCAGGGGAGTAGCGGGGGCGGGTGATCAGTTCTTC.